This T cell receptor beta chain was recorded in a study of immune heterogeneity within non-small cell lung tumors. Study results and caveats: Identical dominant CDR3 beta clonotypes recurred among a patient's tumor sites, alongside site-unique high-frequency clones. Clonality of local T cells correlated moderately but significantly with local tumor mutational burden (R 0.3 to 0.4).

Genomic DNA extracted from bulk tumor tissue served as template. A total of roughly 600 ng was used per sample. During surgery, each primary tumor gave multiple biopsies spaced as far apart as possible. These patients got curative surgery after being newly diagnosed with untreated non-small cell lung cancer. A total of about 15 patients with newly diagnosed non-small cell lung cancer, all of whom were undergoing surgery with curative intent, made up the donors. Unmatched junction bases numbered 3, after V lost 4 bases and J lost 4 bases. The CDR3 consists of 14 residues. CDR1 is SGHRS and CDR2 is YFSETQ in the germline V gene. TCR beta CDR3 was amplified by multiplex PCR, first round 10 to 11 cycles, 32 V and 13 J primers. Each CDR3 protein is one row after TCRdb ran MiXCR on the multiplex PCR reads. The top ten clones hold 6.5% to 9.5% of a sample with 8,500 to 13,000 distinct CDR3 sequences, 25% to 30% of them seen once.

As to this clonotype: Its antigen is unidentified.

This TCR was recovered from a woman aged 60-75 years with non-small cell lung cancer. The chain recombines TRBV5-1 with TRBJ2-3; 10 nucleotides agree with TRBD1. Material for sequencing was lung tumor tissue. CDR3 DNA: TGCGCCAGCAGCCCAGGACAGGGGGCAGATACGCAGTATTTT. Translated: CASSPGQGADTQYF.